The clone carrying this T cell receptor (beta chain) was detected once. What it binds is not known. Profiling relied on immunoSEQ multiplex PCR, and the TCRdb table lists in-frame clones only, not all of them. This table has approximately 80,000 clones, over 75% appearing once. This entry belongs to a study of T cells in localized non-small cell lung cancer. Notes on the study in general: Longer overall survival associated with higher blood T cell density; shorter survival with higher adjacent-lung clonality.

Germline-derived CDR1 and CDR2 are SGHDT and YYEEEE. The CDR3 contains 14 residues. Trimming removed 4 bases at V and 0 bases at J, with 10 bases between. This chain joins TRBV5-6 and TRBJ2-5; D is undetermined. The TCR originated in a female donor older than 55 with stage I lung adenocarcinoma. Source: peripheral blood, taken before any cancer treatment. This chain's CDR3 is CASSPGLNQETQYF. The CDR3, as DNA: TGTGCCAGCAGCCCTGGTTTAAACCAAGAGACCCAGTACTTC. Looking up the rest from reference TRBV5-6 and TRBJ2-5 gives the full variable domain: DAGVTQSPTHLIKTRGQQVTLRCSPKSGHDTVSWYQQALGQGPQFIFQYYEEEERQRGNFPDRFSGHQFPNYSSELNVNALLLGDSALYLCASSPGLNQETQYFGPGTRLLVL.